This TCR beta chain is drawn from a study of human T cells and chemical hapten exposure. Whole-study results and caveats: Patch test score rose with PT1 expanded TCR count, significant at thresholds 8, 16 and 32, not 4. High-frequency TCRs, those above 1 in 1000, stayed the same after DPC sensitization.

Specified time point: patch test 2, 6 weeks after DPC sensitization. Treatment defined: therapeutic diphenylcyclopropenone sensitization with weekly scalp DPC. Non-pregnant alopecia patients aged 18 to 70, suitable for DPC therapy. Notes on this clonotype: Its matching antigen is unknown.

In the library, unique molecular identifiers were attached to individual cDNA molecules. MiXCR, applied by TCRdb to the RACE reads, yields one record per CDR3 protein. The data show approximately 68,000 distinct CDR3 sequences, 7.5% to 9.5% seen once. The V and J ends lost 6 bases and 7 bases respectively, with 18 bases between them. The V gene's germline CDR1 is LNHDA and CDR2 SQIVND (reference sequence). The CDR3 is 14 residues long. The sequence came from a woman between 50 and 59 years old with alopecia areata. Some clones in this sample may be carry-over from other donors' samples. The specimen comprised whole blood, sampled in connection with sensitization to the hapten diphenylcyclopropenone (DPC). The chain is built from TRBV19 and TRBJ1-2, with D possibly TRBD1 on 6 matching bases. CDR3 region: CASSIQDRPLGYTF. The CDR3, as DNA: TGTGCCAGTAGCATCCAAGACAGGCCCCTTGGCTACACCTTC.